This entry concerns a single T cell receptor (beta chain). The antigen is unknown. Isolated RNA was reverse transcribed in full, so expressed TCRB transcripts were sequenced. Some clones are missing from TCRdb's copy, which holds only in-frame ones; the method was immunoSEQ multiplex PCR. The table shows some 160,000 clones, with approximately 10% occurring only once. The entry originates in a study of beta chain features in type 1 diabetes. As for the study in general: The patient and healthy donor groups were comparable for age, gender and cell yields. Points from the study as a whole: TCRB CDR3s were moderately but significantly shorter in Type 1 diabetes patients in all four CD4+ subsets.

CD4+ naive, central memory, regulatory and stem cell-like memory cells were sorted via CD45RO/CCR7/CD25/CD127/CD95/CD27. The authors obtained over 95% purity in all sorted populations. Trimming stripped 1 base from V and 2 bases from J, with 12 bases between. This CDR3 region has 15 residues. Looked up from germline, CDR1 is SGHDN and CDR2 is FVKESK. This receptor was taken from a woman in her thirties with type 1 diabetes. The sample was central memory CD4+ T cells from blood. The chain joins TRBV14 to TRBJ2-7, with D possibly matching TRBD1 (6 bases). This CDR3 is CASSQASGQTYEQYF. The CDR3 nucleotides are TGTGCCAGCAGCCAAGCCTCGGGACAAACCTACGAGCAGTACTTC.